These T cell receptor beta chains were read from a single sample in a study of vaccination effects on CD4 cells after COVID-19. Using immunoSEQ multiplex PCR, the repertoire was profiled, and TCRdb retains in-frame clones only, with some absent. The sample includes about 39,000 clones, around 73% of them seen just once. These receptors lack a known antigen. The sample here was CD4+ T cells from PBMCs cultured without peptide, taken after COVID-19 vaccination. Every receptor here comes from a human donor who received a COVID-19 vaccine. Each CDR3 is given with its conserved first and last residue.

TRBV6-4,CASSLSSYNEQFF
TRBV5-1,CASSLVGLPNEKLFF
TRBV10-3,CAITDGVGGRLNNEQFF
TRBV24-1,CATSDSRPLRQAEAFF
TRBV27,CASRLAGGAYEQYF
TRBV6-6,CASSYEAYGASEAFF
TRBV12-3/TRBV12-4,CASSLHTDTQYF
TRBV19,CASEDRGGSYEQYF
TRBV29-1,CSATGGEFSYNEQFF
TRBV6-5,CASRYFRPSTDTQYF
TRBV4-1,CASSQGGQGATNEKLFF
TRBV3-1/TRBV3-2,CASSQTWDPSYEQYF
TRBV6-4,CASSEGGLNYGYTF
TRBV5-1,CASSLALQGGRNYEQYF
TRBV5-3,CARSLDPGVTGELFF
TRBV6-5,CASSYSDMGEKLFF
TRBV21-1,CASSTYTSQKKNSNQPQHF
TRBV12-3/TRBV12-4,CASSVLTYNEQFF
TRBV27,CASSSKFGGLRTDTQYF
TRBV24-1,CATSVAGNYQPQHF
TRBV19,CASSIGTSGPYNEQFF
TRBV10-3,CAISERGQGSVEAFF
TRBV9,CASSVVPVPGELFF
TRBV7-2,CASSLGLNEQFF
TRBV6-4,CASSASMNTEAFF
TRBV10-1,CASSQQLNGELFF
TRBV4-2,CASSQGRPSTDTQYF
TRBV3-1/TRBV3-2,CASSQNERETQYF
TRBV11-3,CASSLGPQGQRDTQYF
TRBV6-1,CASSEGWQPTDTQYF
TRBV21-1,CASSISPQDRRGSSNQPQHF
TRBV7-6,CASSWTGGRDGNTIYF
TRBV11-2,CASSLHHKALGYGYTF
TRBV7-9,CASSLGQDYEQYF
TRBV7-8,CASSWGLAGVEQYF
TRBV13,CASSLGPSGTQETQYF
TRBV10-3,CAISESGQGRGYTF
TRBV4-1,CASSLGGWGARDEQYF
TRBV11-2,CASSLDAASWNTGELFF
TRBV27,CASSAGTLENQPQHF
TRBV3-1/TRBV3-2,CASSLAGTENTF
TRBV7-9,CASSLGDSVYEKLFF
TRBV2,CASRGTGQGNTIYF
TRBV5-1,CASSRGHNEKLFF
TRBV5-4,CASSLGSGGGRFEQYF
TRBV6-6,CASSYGRLSYEQYF
TRBV7-6,CASSLDAGGFGYTF
TRBV5-1,CASSLAGTGYNEQFF
TRBV5-1,CASSLDSHNQPQHF
TRBV2,CASSERIAGGKETQYF
TRBV3-1/TRBV3-2,CASSQVEGLSPLHF